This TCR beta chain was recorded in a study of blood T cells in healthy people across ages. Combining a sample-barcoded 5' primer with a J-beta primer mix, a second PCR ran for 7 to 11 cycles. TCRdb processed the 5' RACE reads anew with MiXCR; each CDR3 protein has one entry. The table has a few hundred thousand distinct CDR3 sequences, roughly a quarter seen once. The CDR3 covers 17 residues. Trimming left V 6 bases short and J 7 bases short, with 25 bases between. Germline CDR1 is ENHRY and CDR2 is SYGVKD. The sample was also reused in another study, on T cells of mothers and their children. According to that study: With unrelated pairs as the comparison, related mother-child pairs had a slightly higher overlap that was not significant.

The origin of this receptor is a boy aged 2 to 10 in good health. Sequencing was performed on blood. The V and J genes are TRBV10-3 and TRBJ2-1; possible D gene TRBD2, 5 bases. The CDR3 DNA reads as TGTGCCATCAGCTCCACTAGTTCCGCCCCTGTCGGGAATGAGCAGTTCTTC. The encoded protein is CAISSTSSAPVGNEQFF.